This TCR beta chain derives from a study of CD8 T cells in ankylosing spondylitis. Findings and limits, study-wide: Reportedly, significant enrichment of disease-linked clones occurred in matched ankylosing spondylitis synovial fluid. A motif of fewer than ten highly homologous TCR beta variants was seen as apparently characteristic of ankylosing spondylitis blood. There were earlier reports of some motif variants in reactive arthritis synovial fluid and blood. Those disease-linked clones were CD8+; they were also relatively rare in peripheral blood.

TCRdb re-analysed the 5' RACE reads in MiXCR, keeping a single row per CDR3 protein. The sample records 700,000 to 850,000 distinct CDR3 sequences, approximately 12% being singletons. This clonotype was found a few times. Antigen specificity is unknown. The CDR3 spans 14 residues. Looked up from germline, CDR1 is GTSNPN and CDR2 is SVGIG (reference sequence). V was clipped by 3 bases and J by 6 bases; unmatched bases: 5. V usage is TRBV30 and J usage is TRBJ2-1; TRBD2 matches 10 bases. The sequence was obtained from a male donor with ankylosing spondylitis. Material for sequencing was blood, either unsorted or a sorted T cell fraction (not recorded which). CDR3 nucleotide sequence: TGTGCCTGGAGAACTAGCGGGAATTTCAATGAGCAGTTCTTC. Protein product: CAWRTSGNFNEQFF.